Listed below are T cell receptor beta chains from one sample, sequenced in a study of OX40 agonist ivuxolimab in advanced cancers. The table came from immunoSEQ multiplex PCR; TCRdb's copy has only in-frame clones and leaves some out. The table has fewer than 100,000 clones, roughly 86% seen once. This specimen consisted of CD4+ or CD8+ T cells sorted from blood, obtained in a trial of the OX40 agonist ivuxolimab. The receptor source for this set is an adult with an advanced solid tumor such as melanoma, head and neck, liver or kidney cancer. The CDR3 runs from the conserved cysteine through the conserved F or W. A D gene is named only where the DNA matches it firmly. Where a row states a size, it is once, few, many or the class of an expanded clone; other rows omit it.

j_call clone_size cdr3_length d_call v_call cdr3_aa cdr3_nt
TRBJ1-3 . 13 . TRBV10-3 CAITRETGNTIYF TGTGCCATCACTAGGGAGACTGGAAACACCATATATTTT
TRBJ1-4 . 14 . TRBV29-1 CSVLPGETNEKLFF TGCAGCGTCCTCCCGGGGGAAACTAATGAAAAACTGTTTTTT
TRBJ1-6 . 12 . TRBV19 CATALGNSPLHF TGTGCCACTGCTCTCGGGAATTCACCCCTCCACTTT
TRBJ2-2 . 14 . TRBV30 CAWRREGFTGELFF TGTGCCTGGAGAAGGGAAGGATTTACCGGGGAGCTGTTTTTT
TRBJ2-6 . 16 . TRBV10-3 CATGAGLKGGANVLTF TGTGCCACCGGGGCAGGCCTCAAGGGTGGGGCCAACGTCCTGACTTTC
TRBJ1-1 few 14 . TRBV2 CASSLQGGSTEAFF TGTGCCAGCAGCCTACAGGGTGGCAGCACTGAAGCTTTCTTT
TRBJ1-1 . 15 . TRBV6-5 CASSLDTWGNTEAFF TGTGCCAGCAGCCTGGACACTTGGGGTAACACTGAAGCTTTCTTT
TRBJ2-2 . 16 TRBD2 TRBV19 CASGGLAGEATGELFF TGTGCCAGTGGGGGACTAGCGGGAGAGGCCACCGGGGAGCTGTTTTTT
TRBJ2-3 . 15 . TRBV7-3 CASSPPGLEGDTQYF TGTGCCAGCAGCCCCCCCGGGCTGGAGGGGGATACGCAGTATTTT
TRBJ2-1 . 14 TRBD1 TRBV6-1 CASIRDSSYNEQFF TGTGCCAGCATTCGGGACAGCTCTTACAATGAGCAGTTCTTC
TRBJ2-2 few 17 TRBD2 TRBV5-8 CASSLVYSGTSTGELFF TGTGCCAGCAGCTTGGTATATTCCGGGACTAGCACCGGGGAGCTGTTTTTT
TRBJ2-7 . 12 . TRBV14 CASSQVGDEQYF TGTGCCAGCAGCCAAGTGGGGGACGAGCAGTACTTC
TRBJ1-1 . 14 . TRBV7-3 CASSLQSGGTEAFF TGTGCCAGCAGCTTACAGTCAGGCGGCACTGAAGCTTTCTTT
TRBJ2-1 . 19 TRBD2 TRBV15 CATSRRIGSGTSSYNEQFF TGTGCCACCAGCAGAAGGATAGGCAGCGGGACGAGCTCCTACAATGAGCAGTTCTTC
TRBJ2-3 . 13 . TRBV7-8 CASSLGTLDTQYF TGTGCCAGCAGCTTGGGCACTCTCGATACGCAGTATTTT
TRBJ1-2 . 12 . TRBV29-1 CSVDKTAGGYTF TGCAGCGTTGATAAGACAGCGGGTGGCTACACCTTC
TRBJ1-2 . 13 TRBD1 TRBV6-4 CASSVSGTGGYTF TGTGCCAGCAGCGTCTCCGGGACAGGGGGCTACACCTTC
TRBJ2-3 . 17 . TRBV18 CASSPPGSGSSTDTQYF TGTGCCAGCTCACCACCGGGGAGCGGATCTAGCACAGATACGCAGTATTTT
TRBJ2-7 . 13 . TRBV6-5 CASSSPGGGEQYF TGTGCCAGCAGTTCGCCGGGTGGGGGGGAGCAGTACTTC
TRBJ2-1 . 12 . TRBV5-4 CASSFVHNEQFF TGTGCCAGCAGCTTTGTTCACAATGAGCAGTTCTTC
TRBJ2-5 . 11 . TRBV20-1 CSASPKETQYF TGCAGTGCTAGTCCTAAAGAGACCCAGTACTTC
TRBJ1-5 few 13 . TRBV2 CASSSGVNQPQHF TGTGCCAGCAGCTCAGGGGTCAATCAGCCCCAGCATTTT
TRBJ2-7 . 14 . TRBV19 CASKGRGDGYEQYF TGTGCCAGTAAAGGGCGGGGAGACGGCTACGAGCAGTACTTC
TRBJ2-1 . 11 TRBD2 TRBV11-2 CASRRGSEQFF TGTGCCAGCAGGCGGGGGAGTGAGCAGTTCTTC
TRBJ1-6 . 17 . TRBV7-2 CASSLGQPSSYNSPLHF TGTGCCAGCAGCTTAGGCCAGCCTAGCTCCTATAATTCACCCCTCCACTTT
TRBJ1-1 . 13 . TRBV27 CASSYQPNTEAFF TGTGCCAGCAGTTATCAACCGAACACTGAAGCTTTCTTT
TRBJ1-2 . 14 . TRBV30 CAWSVPGVGDGYTF TGTGCCTGGAGTGTACCGGGGGTCGGAGATGGCTACACCTTC
TRBJ2-1 . 15 TRBD2 TRBV6-5 CASSYASGRFDEQFF TGTGCCAGCAGTTACGCTAGCGGGAGGTTCGATGAGCAGTTCTTC
TRBJ1-2 . 12 . TRBV18 CASSQSNGGYTF TGTGCCAGCTCACAGTCTAACGGTGGCTACACCTTC
TRBJ1-2 once 14 . TRBV28 CASRASGTSHGYTF TGTGCCAGCAGAGCGTCCGGGACAAGCCATGGCTACACCTTC
TRBJ2-2 . 16 TRBD1 TRBV6-6 CASYPQDRQNTGELFF TGTGCCAGCTACCCCCAGGACAGGCAGAACACCGGGGAGCTGTTTTTT
TRBJ1-4 . 14 TRBD1 TRBV6-5 CASRRDSYNEKLFF TGTGCCAGTAGGCGGGACAGCTATAATGAAAAACTGTTTTTT
TRBJ2-3 . 15 TRBD2 TRBV6-1 CASSELAGGPDTQYF TGTGCCAGCAGTGAACTAGCGGGGGGGCCAGATACGCAGTATTTT
TRBJ2-3 . 12 . TRBV5-5 CASSASTDTQYF TGTGCCAGCAGCGCCAGCACAGATACGCAGTATTTT
TRBJ2-1 once 15 TRBD2 TRBV7-2 CASSFGLVLGNEQFF TGTGCCAGCAGCTTCGGACTAGTATTAGGTAATGAGCAGTTCTTC
TRBJ1-1 . 14 . TRBV6-5 CASSLIPWGAEAFF TGTGCCAGCAGCTTGATACCGTGGGGTGCTGAAGCTTTCTTT
TRBJ2-7 . 13 TRBD1 TRBV6-6 CASSARQGREQYF TGTGCCAGCAGCGCACGACAGGGACGCGAGCAGTACTTC
TRBJ1-2 . 13 . TRBV28 CASNPPAVYGYTF TGTGCCAGCAACCCCCCTGCAGTCTATGGCTACACCTTC
TRBJ2-1 few 15 . TRBV30 CAWSVLSSFMNEQFF TGTGCCTGGAGTGTACTGTCTAGTTTTATGAATGAGCAGTTCTTC
TRBJ2-6 . 15 . TRBV5-5 CASSPRLPGANVLTF TGTGCCAGCAGCCCGAGACTCCCTGGGGCCAACGTCCTGACTTTC
TRBJ1-6 . 14 . TRBV5-8 CASSFGAMDSPLHF TGTGCCAGCAGCTTTGGGGCGATGGATTCACCCCTCCACTTT
TRBJ1-6 few 16 TRBD1 TRBV5-1 CASSLQGARYDSPLHF TGCGCCAGCAGCTTGCAGGGGGCACGCTATGATTCACCCCTCCACTTT
TRBJ2-5 . 15 . TRBV7-9 CASSLAQGVGETQYF TGTGCCAGCAGCTTAGCGCAGGGTGTAGGAGAGACCCAGTACTTC
TRBJ2-1 . 16 TRBD1 TRBV5-1 CASSTGQGRISNEQFF TGCGCCAGCAGCACTGGACAGGGTCGGATTAGCAATGAGCAGTTCTTC
TRBJ2-2 . 14 . TRBV5-1 CANRYNPDTGELFF TGCGCCAATCGATATAACCCAGACACCGGGGAGCTGTTTTTT
TRBJ2-2 . 15 TRBD2 TRBV5-1 CASSFGGMNTGELFF TGCGCCAGCAGCTTCGGGGGGATGAACACCGGGGAGCTGTTTTTT
TRBJ2-7 once 16 TRBD2 TRBV30 CAWDPGPGLRFYEQYF TGTGCCTGGGACCCGGGTCCGGGACTAAGATTTTACGAGCAGTACTTC
TRBJ2-2 . 14 . TRBV27 CASSIQGYTGELFF TGTGCCAGCAGTATACAGGGATACACCGGGGAGCTGTTTTTT
TRBJ1-5 . 14 . TRBV19 CASSESGVNQPQHF TGTGCCAGTAGTGAATCTGGGGTTAATCAGCCCCAGCATTTT
TRBJ2-2 few 13 . TRBV6-4 CARGDIFTGELFF TGTGCCAGAGGGGACATTTTCACCGGGGAGCTGTTTTTT